This TCR beta chain was captured in a study of regulatory T cells in long-lasting Graves disease. The V end was cut by 5 bases, the J end by 4 bases, with 10 bases between. The CDR3 covers 13 residues. Germline CDR1 is SEHNR and CDR2 is FQNEAQ (reference sequence). The sample's time point: persistent/refractory GD, antithyroid drugs over 5 years with positive TRAb. PBMCs were the source of the RNA used for TCR sequencing. With iRepertoire HTBI primers and Arm-PCR of CDR3 regions, TCR beta libraries were built. TCRdb recomputed calls from the multiplex PCR reads with MiXCR, one row per CDR3 protein. Of over 650,000 distinct CDR3 sequences in the sample, around 30% were seen once.

The source of this sequence is a female donor with Graves disease. This sample comprised peripheral blood mononuclear cells (PBMCs), obtained when the disease was refractory, from a patient treated with antithyroid drugs. The chain uses TRBV7-9 and TRBJ2-3; D perhaps matches TRBD2 (5 bases). The CDR3 DNA reads TGTGCCAGCAGCCCCCGGGGTCCAGATACGCAGTATTTT. Translation gives CASSPRGPDTQYF.